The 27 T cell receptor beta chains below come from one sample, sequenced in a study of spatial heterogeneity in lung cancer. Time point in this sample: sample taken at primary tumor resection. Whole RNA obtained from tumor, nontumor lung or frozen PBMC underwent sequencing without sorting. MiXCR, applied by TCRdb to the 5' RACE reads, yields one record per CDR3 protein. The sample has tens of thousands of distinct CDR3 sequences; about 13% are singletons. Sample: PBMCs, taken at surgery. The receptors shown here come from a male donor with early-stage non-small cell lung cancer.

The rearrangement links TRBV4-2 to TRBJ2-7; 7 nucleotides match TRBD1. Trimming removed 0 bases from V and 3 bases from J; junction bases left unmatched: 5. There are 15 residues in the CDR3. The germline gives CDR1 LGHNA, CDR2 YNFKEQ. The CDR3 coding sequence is TGTGCCAGCAGCCAAGATAAACACAGGGGCTACGAGCAGTACTTC. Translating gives CASSQDKHRGYEQYF.

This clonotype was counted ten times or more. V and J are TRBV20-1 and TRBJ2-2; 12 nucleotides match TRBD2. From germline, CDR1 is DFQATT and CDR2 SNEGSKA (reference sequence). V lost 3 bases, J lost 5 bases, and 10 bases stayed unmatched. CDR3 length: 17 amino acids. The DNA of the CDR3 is TGCAGTGCTAGGTACCATCCCGGACTAGCGGGAACCGGGGAGCTGTTTTTT. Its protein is CSARYHPGLAGTGELFF.

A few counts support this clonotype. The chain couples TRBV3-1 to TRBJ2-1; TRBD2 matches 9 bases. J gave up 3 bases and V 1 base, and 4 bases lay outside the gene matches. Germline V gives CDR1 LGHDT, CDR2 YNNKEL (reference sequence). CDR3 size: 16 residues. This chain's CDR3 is CASSQGREGYYNEQFF. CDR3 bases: TGTGCCAGCAGCCAAGGGCGGGAGGGCTACTACAATGAGCAGTTCTTC.

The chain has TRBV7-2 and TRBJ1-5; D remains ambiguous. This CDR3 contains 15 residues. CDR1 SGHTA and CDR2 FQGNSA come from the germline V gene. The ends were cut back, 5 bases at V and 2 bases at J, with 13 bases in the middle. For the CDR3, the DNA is TGTGCCAGCAGCCTAACCGGGAAGGGCAATCAGCCCCAGCATTTT. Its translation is CASSLTGKGNQPQHF.

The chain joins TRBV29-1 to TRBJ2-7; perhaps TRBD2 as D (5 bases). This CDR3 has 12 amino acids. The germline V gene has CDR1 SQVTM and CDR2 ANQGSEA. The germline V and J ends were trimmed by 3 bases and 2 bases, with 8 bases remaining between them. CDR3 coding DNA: TGCAGCGTTGAGTGGGGAGCCTACGAGCAGTACTTC. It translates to CSVEWGAYEQYF.

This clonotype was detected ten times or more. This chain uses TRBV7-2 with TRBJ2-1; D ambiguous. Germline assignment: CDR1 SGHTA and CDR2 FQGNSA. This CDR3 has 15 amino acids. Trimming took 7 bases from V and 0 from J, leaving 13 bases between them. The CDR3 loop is CASTPLGSSYNEQFF. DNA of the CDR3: TGTGCCAGCACCCCTCTCGGCAGCTCCTACAATGAGCAGTTCTTC. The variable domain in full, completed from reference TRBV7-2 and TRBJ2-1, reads GAGVSQSPSNKVTEKGKDVELRCDPISGHTALYWYRQSLGQGLEFLIYFQGNSAPDKSGLPSDRFSAERTGGSVSTLTIQRTQQEDSAVYLCASTPLGSSYNEQFFGPGTRLTVL.

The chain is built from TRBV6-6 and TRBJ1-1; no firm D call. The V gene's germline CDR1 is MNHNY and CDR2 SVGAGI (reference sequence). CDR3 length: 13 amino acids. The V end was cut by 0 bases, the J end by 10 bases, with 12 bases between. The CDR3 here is CASSYSFLVGAFF. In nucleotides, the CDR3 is TGTGCCAGCAGTTACTCATTCTTAGTTGGAGCTTTCTTT.

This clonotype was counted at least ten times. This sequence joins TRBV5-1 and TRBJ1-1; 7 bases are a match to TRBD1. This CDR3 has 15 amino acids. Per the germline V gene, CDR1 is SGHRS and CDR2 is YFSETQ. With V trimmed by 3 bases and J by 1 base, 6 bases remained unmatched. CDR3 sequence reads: CASSSYRGANTEAFF. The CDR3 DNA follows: TGCGCCAGCAGCTCATACAGGGGAGCGAACACTGAAGCTTTCTTT.

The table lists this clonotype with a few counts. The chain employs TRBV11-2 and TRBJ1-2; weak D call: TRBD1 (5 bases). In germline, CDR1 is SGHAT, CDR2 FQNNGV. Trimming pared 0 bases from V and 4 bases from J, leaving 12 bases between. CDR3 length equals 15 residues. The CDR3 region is CASSLEPRGTYGYTF. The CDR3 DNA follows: TGTGCCAGCAGCTTAGAGCCGCGGGGGACCTATGGCTACACCTTC.

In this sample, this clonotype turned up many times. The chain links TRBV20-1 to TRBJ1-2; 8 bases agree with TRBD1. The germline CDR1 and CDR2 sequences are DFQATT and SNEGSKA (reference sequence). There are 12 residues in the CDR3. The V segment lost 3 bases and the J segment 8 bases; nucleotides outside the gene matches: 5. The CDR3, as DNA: TGCAGTGCTAGGGACAGGGCCGTCGGCTACACCTTC. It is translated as CSARDRAVGYTF.

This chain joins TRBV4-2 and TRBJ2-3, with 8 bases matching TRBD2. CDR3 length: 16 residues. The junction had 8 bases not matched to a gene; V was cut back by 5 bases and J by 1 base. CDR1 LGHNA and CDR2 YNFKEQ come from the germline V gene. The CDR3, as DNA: TGTGCCAGCAGCTCACCTCCGGGGGGGGGCACAGATACGCAGTATTTT. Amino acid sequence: CASSSPPGGGTDTQYF.

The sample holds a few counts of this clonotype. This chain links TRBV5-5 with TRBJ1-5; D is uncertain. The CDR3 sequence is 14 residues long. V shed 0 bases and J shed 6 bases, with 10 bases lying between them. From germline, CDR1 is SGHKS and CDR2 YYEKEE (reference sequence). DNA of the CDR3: TGTGCCAGCAGCTTGGAAGTCAGCGTTCAGCCCCAGCATTTT. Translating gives CASSLEVSVQPQHF.

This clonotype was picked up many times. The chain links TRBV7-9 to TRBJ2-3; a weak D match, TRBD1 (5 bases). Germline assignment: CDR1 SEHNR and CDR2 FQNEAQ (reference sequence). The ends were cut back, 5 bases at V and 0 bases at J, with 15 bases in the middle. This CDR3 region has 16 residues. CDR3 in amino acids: CASSRFGASSTDTQYF. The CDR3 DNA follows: TGTGCCAGCAGCCGGTTTGGGGCGTCGAGCACAGATACGCAGTATTTT.

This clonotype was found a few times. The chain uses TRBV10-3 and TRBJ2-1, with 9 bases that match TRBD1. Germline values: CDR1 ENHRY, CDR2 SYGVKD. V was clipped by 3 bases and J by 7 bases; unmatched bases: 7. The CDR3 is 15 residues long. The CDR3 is CAISDTGTGSNEQFF. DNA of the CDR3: TGTGCCATCAGTGATACCGGGACAGGGAGTAATGAGCAGTTCTTC.

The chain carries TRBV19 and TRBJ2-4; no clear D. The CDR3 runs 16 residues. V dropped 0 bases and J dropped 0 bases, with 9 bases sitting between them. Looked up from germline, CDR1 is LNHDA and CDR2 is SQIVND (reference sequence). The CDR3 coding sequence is TGTGCCAGTAGTATAGAGGCCTTAGGAGCCAAAAACATTCAGTACTTC. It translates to CASSIEALGAKNIQYF.

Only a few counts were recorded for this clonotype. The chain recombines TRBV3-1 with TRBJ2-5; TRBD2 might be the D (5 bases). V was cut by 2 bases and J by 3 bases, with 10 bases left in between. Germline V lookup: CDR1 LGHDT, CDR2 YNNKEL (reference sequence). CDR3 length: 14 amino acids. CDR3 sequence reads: CASSQRLQEETQYF. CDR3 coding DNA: TGTGCCAGCAGCCAACGACTACAAGAAGAGACCCAGTACTTC.

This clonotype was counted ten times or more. CDR3 DNA: TGTGCCAGCAGCCTTGGAGAGGCAGGAGCCGGAAACACCATATATTTT. It translates to CASSLGEAGAGNTIYF. V is TRBV4-2 and J is TRBJ1-3; D ambiguous. Germline CDR1 LGHNA, CDR2 YNFKEQ. The V end lost 4 bases, the J end lost 4 bases, and 17 bases lay between the germline ends. The CDR3 covers 16 residues.

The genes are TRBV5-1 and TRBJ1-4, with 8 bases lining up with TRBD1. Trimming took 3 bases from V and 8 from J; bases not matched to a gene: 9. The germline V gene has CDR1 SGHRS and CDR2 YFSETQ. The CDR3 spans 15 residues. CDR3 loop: CASSSGQGGEEKLFF. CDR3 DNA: TGCGCCAGCAGCTCTGGACAGGGAGGTGAAGAAAAACTGTTTTTT.

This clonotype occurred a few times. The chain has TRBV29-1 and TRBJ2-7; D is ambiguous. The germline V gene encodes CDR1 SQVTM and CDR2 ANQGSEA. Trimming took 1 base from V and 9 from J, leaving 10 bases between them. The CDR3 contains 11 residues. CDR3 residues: CSVEGDLMQYF. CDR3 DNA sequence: TGCAGCGTTGAAGGGGATTTGATGCAGTACTTC.

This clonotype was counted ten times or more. The CDR3 region has the DNA TGCGCCAGCAGCTTGGACGGAGACACTGAAGCTTTCTTT. This gives the protein CASSLDGDTEAFF. The chain couples TRBV5-1 to TRBJ1-1; D is unclear. The V end lost 0 bases, the J end lost 3 bases, and 6 bases lay between the germline ends. Germline CDR1 and CDR2: SGHRS and YFSETQ. The CDR3 loop spans 13 amino acids.

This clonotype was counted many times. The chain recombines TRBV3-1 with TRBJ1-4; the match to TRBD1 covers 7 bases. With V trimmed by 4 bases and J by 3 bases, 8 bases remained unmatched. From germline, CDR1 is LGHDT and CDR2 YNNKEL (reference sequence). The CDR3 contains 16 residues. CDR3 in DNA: TGTGCCAGCAGCCTACCGGGACAGCGGGCTAATGAAAAACTGTTTTTT. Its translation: CASSLPGQRANEKLFF.

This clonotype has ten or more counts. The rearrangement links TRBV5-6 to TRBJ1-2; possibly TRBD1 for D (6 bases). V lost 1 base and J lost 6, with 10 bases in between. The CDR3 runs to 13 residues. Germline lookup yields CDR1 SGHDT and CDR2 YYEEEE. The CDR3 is CASSLRQAHGYTF. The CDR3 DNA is TGTGCCAGCAGCTTGCGACAGGCTCATGGCTACACCTTC.

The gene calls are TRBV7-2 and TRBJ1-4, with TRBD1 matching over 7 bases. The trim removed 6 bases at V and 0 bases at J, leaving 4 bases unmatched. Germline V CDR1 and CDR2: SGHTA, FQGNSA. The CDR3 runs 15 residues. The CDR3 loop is CASRRGGPTNEKLFF. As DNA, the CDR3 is TGTGCCAGCAGACGAGGGGGCCCAACTAATGAAAAACTGTTTTTT.

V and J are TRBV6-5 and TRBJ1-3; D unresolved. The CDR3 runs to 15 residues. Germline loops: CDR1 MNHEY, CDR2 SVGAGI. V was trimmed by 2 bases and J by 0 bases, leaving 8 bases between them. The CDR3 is CASSYGTYSGNTIYF. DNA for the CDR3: TGTGCCAGCAGTTACGGCACTTACTCTGGAAACACCATATATTTT.

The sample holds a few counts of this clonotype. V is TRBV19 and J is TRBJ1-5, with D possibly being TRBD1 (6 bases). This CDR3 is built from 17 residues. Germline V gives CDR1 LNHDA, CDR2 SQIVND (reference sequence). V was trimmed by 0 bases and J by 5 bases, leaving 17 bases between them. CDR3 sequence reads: CASSIDGPGVVYQPQHF. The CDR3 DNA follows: TGTGCCAGTAGTATAGACGGTCCAGGGGTGGTCTATCAGCCCCAGCATTTT.

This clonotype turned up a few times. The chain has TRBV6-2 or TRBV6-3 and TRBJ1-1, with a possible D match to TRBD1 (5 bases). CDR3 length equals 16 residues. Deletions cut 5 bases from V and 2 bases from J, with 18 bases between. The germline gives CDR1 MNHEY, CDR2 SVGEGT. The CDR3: CASSVTGGGFNTEAFF. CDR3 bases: TGTGCCAGCAGTGTTACAGGTGGAGGGTTCAACACTGAAGCTTTCTTT.

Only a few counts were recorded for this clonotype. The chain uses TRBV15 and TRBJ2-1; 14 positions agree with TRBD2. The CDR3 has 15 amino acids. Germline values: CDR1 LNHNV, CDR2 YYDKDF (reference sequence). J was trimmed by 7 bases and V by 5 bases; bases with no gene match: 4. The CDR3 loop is CATSARTSGRNEQFF. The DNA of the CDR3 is TGTGCCACCAGCGCCCGGACTAGCGGGAGGAATGAGCAGTTCTTC.